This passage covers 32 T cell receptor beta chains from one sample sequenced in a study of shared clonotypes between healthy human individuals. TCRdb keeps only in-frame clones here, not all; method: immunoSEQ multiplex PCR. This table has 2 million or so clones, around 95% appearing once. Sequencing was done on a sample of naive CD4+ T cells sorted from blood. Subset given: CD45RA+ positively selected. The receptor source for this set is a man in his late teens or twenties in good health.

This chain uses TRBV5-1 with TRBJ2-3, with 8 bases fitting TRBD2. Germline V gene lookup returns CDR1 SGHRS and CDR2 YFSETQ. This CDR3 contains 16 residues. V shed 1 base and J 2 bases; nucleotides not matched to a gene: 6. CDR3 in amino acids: CASSLRSGKLTDTQYF. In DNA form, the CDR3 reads TGCGCCAGCAGCTTGCGTAGCGGGAAACTCACAGATACGCAGTATTTT.

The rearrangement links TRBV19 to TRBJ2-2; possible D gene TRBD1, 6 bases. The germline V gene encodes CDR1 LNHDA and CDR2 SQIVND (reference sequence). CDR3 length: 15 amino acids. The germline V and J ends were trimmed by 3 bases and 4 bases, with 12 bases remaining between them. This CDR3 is CASSMGAGGTGELFF. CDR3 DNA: TGTGCCAGTAGTATGGGGGCGGGCGGCACCGGGGAGCTGTTTTTT.

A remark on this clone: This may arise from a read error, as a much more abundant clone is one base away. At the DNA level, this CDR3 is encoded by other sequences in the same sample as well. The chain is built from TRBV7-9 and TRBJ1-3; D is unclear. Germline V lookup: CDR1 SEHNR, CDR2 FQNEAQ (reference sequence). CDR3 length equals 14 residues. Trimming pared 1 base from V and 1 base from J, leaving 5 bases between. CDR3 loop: CASSLVGSGNTIYF. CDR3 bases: TGTGCCAGCAGCTTAGTAGGGTCTGGAAACACCATATATTTT.

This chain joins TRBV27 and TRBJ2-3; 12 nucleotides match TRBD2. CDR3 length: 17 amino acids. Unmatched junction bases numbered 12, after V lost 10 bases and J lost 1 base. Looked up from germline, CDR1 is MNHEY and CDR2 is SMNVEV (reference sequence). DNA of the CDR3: TGTGCCACTAGGACTAGCGGGGAATTTAGTCGCACAGATACGCAGTATTTT. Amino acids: CATRTSGEFSRTDTQYF.

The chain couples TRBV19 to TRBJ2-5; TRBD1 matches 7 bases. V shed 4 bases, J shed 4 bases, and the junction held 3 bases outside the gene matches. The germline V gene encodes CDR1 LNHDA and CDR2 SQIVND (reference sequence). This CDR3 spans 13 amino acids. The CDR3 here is CASSRQGVETQYF. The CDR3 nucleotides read TGTGCCAGTAGTAGGCAGGGGGTAGAGACCCAGTACTTC. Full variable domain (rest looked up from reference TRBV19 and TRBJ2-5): DGGITQSPKYLFRKEGQNVTLSCEQNLNHDAMYWYRQDPGQGLRLIYYSQIVNDFQKGDIAEGYSVSREKKESFPLTVTSAQKNPTAFYLCASSRQGVETQYFGPGTRLLVL.

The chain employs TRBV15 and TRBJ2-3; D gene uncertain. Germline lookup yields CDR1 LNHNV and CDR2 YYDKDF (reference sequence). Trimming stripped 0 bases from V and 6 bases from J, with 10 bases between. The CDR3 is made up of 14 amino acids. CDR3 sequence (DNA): TGTGCCACCAGCAGAGATAATTTGGGCGATACGCAGTATTTT. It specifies CATSRDNLGDTQYF.

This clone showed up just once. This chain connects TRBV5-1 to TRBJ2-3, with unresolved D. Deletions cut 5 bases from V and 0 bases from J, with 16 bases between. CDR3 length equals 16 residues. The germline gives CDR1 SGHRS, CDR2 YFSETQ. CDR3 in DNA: TGCGCCAGCAGTGACACACCAAAGACTAGCACAGATACGCAGTATTTT. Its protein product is CASSDTPKTSTDTQYF.

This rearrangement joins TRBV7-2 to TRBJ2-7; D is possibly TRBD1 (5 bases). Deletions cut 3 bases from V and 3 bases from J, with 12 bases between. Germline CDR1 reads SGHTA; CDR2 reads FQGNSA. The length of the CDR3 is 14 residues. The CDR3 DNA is TGTGCCAGCAGCTTCCCTTCGCAGGGCTACGAGCAGTACTTC. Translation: CASSFPSQGYEQYF.

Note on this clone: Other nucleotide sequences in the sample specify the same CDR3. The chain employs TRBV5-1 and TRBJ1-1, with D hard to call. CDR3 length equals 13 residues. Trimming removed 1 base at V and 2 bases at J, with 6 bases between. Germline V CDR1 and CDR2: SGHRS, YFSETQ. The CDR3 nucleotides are TGCGCCAGCAGCTTGATTGGTAACACTGAAGCTTTCTTT. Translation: CASSLIGNTEAFF.

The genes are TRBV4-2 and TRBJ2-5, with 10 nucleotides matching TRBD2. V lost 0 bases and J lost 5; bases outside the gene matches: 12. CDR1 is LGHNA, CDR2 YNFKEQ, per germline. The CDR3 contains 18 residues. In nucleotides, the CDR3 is TGTGCCAGCAGCCAAGAAGTCTTCCAGCGGGGGGGCCTGGAGACCCAGTACTTC. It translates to CASSQEVFQRGGLETQYF.

The CDR3 region has the DNA TGTGCCAGCAGCGCGGGGACAGGGGGCCATCAGCCCCAGCATTTT. It codes for CASSAGTGGHQPQHF. The chain has TRBV9 and TRBJ1-5; 12 bases are shared with TRBD1. The CDR3 spans 15 residues. V was pared by 3 bases and J by 5 bases, with 3 bases of the junction left unmatched. CDR1 is SGDLS, CDR2 YYNGEE, per germline.

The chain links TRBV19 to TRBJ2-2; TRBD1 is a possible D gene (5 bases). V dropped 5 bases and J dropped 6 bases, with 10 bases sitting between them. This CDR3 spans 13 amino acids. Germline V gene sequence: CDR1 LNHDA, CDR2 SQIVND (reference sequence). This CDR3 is CASSGRVPGELFF. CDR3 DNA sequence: TGTGCCAGTAGTGGCAGGGTTCCCGGGGAGCTGTTTTTT.

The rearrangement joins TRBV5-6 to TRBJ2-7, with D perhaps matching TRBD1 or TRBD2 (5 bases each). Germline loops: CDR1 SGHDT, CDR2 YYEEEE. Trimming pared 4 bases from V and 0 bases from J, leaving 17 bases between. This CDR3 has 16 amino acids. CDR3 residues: CASSGLGTKSSYEQYF. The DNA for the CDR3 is TGTGCCAGCAGCGGACTCGGGACGAAGAGCTCCTACGAGCAGTACTTC. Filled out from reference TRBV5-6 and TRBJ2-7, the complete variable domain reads DAGVTQSPTHLIKTRGQQVTLRCSPKSGHDTVSWYQQALGQGPQFIFQYYEEEERQRGNFPDRFSGHQFPNYSSELNVNALLLGDSALYLCASSGLGTKSSYEQYFGPGTRLTVT.

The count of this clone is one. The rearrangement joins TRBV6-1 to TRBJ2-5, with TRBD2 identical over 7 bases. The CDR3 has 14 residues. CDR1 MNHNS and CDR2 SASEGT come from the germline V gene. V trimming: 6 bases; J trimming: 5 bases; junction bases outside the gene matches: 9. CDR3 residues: CASRMSGTGETQYF. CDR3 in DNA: TGTGCCAGCAGGATGAGCGGGACGGGGGAGACCCAGTACTTC.

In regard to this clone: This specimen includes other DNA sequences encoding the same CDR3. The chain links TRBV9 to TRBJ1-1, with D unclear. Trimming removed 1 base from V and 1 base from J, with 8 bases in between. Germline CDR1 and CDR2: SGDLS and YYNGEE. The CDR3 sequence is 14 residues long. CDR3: CASSVLGGNTEAFF. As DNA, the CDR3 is TGTGCCAGCAGCGTATTGGGCGGGAACACTGAAGCTTTCTTT.

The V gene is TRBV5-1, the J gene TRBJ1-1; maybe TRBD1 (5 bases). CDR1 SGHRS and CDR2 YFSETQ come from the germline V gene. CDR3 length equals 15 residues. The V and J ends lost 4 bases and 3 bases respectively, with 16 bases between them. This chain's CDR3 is CASSDTETAHTEAFF. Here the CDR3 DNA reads TGCGCCAGCAGCGACACCGAGACAGCCCACACTGAAGCTTTCTTT. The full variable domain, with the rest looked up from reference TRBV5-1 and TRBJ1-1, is KAGVTQTPRYLIKTRGQQVTLSCSPISGHRSVSWYQQTPGQGLQFLFEYFSETQRNKGNFPGRFSGRQFSNSRSEMNVSTLELGDSALYLCASSDTETAHTEAFFGQGTRLTVV.

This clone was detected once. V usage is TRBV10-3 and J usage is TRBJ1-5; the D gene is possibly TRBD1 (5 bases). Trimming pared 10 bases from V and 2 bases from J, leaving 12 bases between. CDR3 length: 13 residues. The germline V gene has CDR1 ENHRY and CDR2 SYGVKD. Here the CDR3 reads CATMTGGNQPQHF. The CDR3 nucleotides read TGTGCCACCATGACGGGGGGCAATCAGCCCCAGCATTTT.

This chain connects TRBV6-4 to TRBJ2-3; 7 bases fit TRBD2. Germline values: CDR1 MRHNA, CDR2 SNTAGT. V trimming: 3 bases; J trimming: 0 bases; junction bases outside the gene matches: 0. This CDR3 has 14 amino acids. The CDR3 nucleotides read TGTGCCAGCAGTGAAGCGGGGAGCACAGATACGCAGTATTTT. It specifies CASSEAGSTDTQYF.

The CDR3 here is CASSYSTHYYEQYF. In nucleotides, the CDR3 is TGTGCCAGCAGTTACTCAACACATTACTACGAGCAGTACTTC. The rearrangement uses TRBV6-5 and TRBJ2-7; D gene unclear. From germline, CDR1 is MNHEY and CDR2 SVGAGI. The CDR3 totals 14 residues. The V and J ends lost 0 bases and 3 bases respectively, with 9 bases between them.

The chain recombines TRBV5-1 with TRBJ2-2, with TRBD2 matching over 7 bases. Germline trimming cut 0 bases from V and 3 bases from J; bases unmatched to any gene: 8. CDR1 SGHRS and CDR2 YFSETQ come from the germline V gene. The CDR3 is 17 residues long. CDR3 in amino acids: CASSLVPGRDYTGELFF. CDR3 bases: TGCGCCAGCAGCTTGGTACCGGGGAGGGACTACACCGGGGAGCTGTTTTTT.

CDR3 amino acids: CGNLGGSYEQYF. The DNA of the CDR3 is TGTGGCAACCTAGGGGGCAGCTACGAGCAGTACTTC. The chain couples TRBV6-1 to TRBJ2-7, with 7 nucleotides matching TRBD1. CDR1 and CDR2 from the germline V gene are MNHNS and SASEGT. CDR3 length: 12 amino acids.

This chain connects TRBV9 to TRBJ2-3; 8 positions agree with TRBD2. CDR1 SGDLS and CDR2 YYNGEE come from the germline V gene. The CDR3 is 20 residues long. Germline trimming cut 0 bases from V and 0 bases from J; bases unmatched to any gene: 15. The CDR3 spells CASSVGVAGGRPGSTDTQYF. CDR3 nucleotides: TGTGCCAGCAGCGTAGGGGTGGCGGGGGGCAGACCTGGGAGCACAGATACGCAGTATTTT.

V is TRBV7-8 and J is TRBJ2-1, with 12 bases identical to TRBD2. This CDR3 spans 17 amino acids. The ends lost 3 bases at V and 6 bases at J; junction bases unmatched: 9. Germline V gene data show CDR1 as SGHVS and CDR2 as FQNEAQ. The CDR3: CASSFRLAGVLGNEQFF. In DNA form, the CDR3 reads TGTGCCAGCAGCTTTAGACTAGCGGGAGTGTTGGGCAATGAGCAGTTCTTC. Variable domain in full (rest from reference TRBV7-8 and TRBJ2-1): GAGVSQSPRYKVAKRGQDVALRCDPISGHVSLFWYQQALGQGPEFLTYFQNEAQLDKSGLPSDRFFAERPEGSVSTLKIQRTQQEDSAVYLCASSFRLAGVLGNEQFFGPGTRLTVL.

In nucleotides, the CDR3 is TGTGCCAGCAGCTTACTCACAGGGTACACTGAAGCTTTCTTT. Translating it yields CASSLLTGYTEAFF. The chain combines TRBV7-9 with TRBJ1-1; TRBD1 might be the D (6 bases). The V and J ends lost 2 bases and 3 bases respectively, with 10 bases between them. This CDR3 has 14 amino acids. Germline loops: CDR1 SEHNR, CDR2 FQNEAQ (reference sequence).

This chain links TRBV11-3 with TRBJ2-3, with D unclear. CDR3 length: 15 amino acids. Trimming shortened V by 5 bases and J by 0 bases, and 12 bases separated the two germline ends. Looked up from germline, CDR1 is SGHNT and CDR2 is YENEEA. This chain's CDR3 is CASSLSGESTDTQYF. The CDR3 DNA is TGTGCCAGCAGCCTCAGTGGGGAAAGCACAGATACGCAGTATTTT.

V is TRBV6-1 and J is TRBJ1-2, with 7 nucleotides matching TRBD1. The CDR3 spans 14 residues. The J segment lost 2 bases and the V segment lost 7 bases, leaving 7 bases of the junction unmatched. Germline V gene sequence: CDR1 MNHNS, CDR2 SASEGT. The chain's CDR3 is CASIQQGQNYGYTF. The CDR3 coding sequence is TGTGCCAGCATCCAACAGGGACAGAACTATGGCTACACCTTC.

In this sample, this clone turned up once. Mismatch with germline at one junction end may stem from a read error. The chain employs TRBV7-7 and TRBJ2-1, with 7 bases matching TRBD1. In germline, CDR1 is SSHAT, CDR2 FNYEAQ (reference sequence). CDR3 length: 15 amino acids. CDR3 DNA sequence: TGTGCTAGCAGCGCCAACAGGGGTTTGGGCAATGAGCAGTTCTTC. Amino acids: CASSANRGLGNEQFF.

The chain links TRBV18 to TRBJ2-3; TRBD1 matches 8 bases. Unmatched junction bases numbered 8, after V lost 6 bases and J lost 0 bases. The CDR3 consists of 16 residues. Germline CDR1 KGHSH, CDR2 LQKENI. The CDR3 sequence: CASSPRQGPSTDTQYF. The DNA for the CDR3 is TGTGCCAGCTCGCCTAGACAGGGGCCAAGCACAGATACGCAGTATTTT.

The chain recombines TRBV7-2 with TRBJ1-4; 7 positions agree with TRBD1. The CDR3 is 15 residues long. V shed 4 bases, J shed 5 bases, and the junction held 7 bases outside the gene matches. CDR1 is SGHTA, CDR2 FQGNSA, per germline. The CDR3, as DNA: TGTGCCAGCAGCTCCACAGGGGAGGTCAATGAAAAACTGTTTTTT. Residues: CASSSTGEVNEKLFF.

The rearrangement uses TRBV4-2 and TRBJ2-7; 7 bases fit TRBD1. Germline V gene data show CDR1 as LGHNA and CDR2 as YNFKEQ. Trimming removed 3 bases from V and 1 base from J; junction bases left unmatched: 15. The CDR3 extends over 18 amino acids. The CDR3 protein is CASSQGGQGTAHSYEQYF. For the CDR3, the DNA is TGTGCCAGCAGCCAGGGCGGGCAAGGGACAGCGCATTCCTACGAGCAGTACTTC.

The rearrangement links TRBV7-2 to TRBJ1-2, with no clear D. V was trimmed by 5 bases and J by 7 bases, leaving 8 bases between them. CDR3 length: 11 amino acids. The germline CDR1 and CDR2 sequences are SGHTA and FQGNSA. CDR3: CASSLNGGYTF. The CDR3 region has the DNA TGTGCCAGCAGCCTAAATGGTGGCTACACCTTC.

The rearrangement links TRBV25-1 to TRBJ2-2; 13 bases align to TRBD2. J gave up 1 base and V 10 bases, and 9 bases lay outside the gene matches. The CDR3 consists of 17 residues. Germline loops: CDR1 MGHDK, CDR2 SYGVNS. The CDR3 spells CANQVGTSGVNTGELFF. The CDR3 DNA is TGTGCCAACCAAGTAGGGACTAGCGGGGTGAACACCGGGGAGCTGTTTTTT.